This note documents a single T cell receptor (beta chain) sequence. These data are taken from a study of shared clonotypes between healthy human individuals. All of the donors resided in Nashville, Tennessee, and each was a Caucasian adult. Using immunoSEQ multiplex PCR, the repertoire was profiled, and TCRdb retains in-frame clones only, with some absent. Among 600,000 to 800,000 clones listed, approximately 72% were seen once. Germline V gives CDR1 MDHEN, CDR2 SYDVKM. Unmatched junction bases numbered 11, after V lost 6 bases and J lost 2 bases. This CDR3 spans 16 amino acids. Sequencing was carried out using memory CD4+ T cells sorted from blood. Subset denoted: CD45RA-negative fraction. The chain has TRBV28 and TRBJ2-5, with 8 bases that match TRBD2. The sequence derives from a woman in her 30s in good health. In nucleotides, the CDR3 is TGTGCCAGCAGGGCCGGAAGACTAGCGTATCAAGAGACCCAGTACTTC. Protein product: CASRAGRLAYQETQYF.